These 28 T cell receptor beta chains were all obtained from the same sample, sequenced in a study of shared clonotypes between healthy human individuals. The assay was immunoSEQ multiplex PCR, and TCRdb's table has in-frame clones only and misses some. The table lists hundreds of thousands of clones, less than 85% of them singletons, with roughly 1.7% in the top ten. The material sequenced was memory CD4+ T cells sorted from blood. Subset of the sample: CD45RA-negative fraction. Receptors originate from a woman aged 25 to 45 in good health.

A remark on this clone: The junction and the germline gene differ at one end; a read error may be behind it. The chain employs TRBV6-1 and TRBJ2-7; the match to TRBD2 covers 7 bases. The germline gives CDR1 MNHNS, CDR2 SASEGT. CDR3 length equals 15 residues. The CDR3 nucleotides are TGCGCCAGCAGTGACCCCTCCGGCGGGAGCAACGAGCAGTACTTC. Protein: CASSDPSGGSNEQYF.

On this clone: This specimen includes other DNA sequences encoding the same CDR3. The chain joins TRBV4-1 to TRBJ1-2; weak D call: TRBD1 (5 bases). V was cut by 1 base and J by 2 bases, with 8 bases left in between. Germline assignment: CDR1 MGHRA and CDR2 YSYEKL. This CDR3 contains 14 residues. CDR3 residues: CASSQVTGNYGYTF. Written as DNA, the CDR3 is TGCGCCAGCAGCCAAGTAACAGGCAACTATGGCTACACCTTC.

V and J are TRBV30 and TRBJ2-1; TRBD1 matches 7 bases. The CDR3 consists of 14 residues. The germline gives CDR1 GTSNPN, CDR2 SVGIG (reference sequence). V lost 2 bases, J lost 8 bases, and 9 bases stayed unmatched. Here the CDR3 DNA reads TGTGCCTGGAGTCGGACAGGACAGGTCGATGAGCAGTTCTTC. This codes for CAWSRTGQVDEQFF.

For this clone: Other DNA sequences from this sample encode an identical CDR3 as well. The CDR3 loop is CASSTNYGYTF. The DNA for the CDR3 is TGTGCCAGCAGCACTAACTATGGCTACACCTTC. This chain links TRBV28 with TRBJ1-2; D is ambiguous. V lost 6 bases and J lost 0, with 2 bases in between. Germline loops: CDR1 MDHEN, CDR2 SYDVKM. CDR3 length: 11 amino acids.

The rearrangement uses TRBV28 and TRBJ1-1, with D unclear. This CDR3 spans 12 amino acids. V lost 10 bases and J lost 4, with 13 bases in between. From germline, CDR1 is MDHEN and CDR2 SYDVKM. CDR3 loop: CATGLDFTEAFF. The CDR3 DNA reads as TGTGCCACCGGTCTGGATTTCACTGAAGCTTTCTTT.

J is TRBJ2-7 and V is TRBV28; 7 nucleotides line up with TRBD2. The V gene end was trimmed by 3 bases and the J gene end by 0 bases; junction bases not matched to a gene: 5. This CDR3 region has 15 residues. Germline V gives CDR1 MDHEN, CDR2 SYDVKM. CDR3 loop: CASSFVGGSSYEQYF. The CDR3 DNA follows: TGTGCCAGCAGTTTTGTTGGCGGGAGCTCCTACGAGCAGTACTTC.

The rearrangement links TRBV29-1 to TRBJ2-7; the match to TRBD1 covers 9 bases. The germline gives CDR1 SQVTM, CDR2 ANQGSEA. The CDR3 runs to 13 residues. Trimming at V came to 7 bases and at J to 5 bases, leaving 9 bases not matched to a gene. CDR3 sequence: CSAGDRVRDEQYF. CDR3 DNA sequence: TGCAGCGCCGGGGACAGGGTCCGAGACGAGCAGTACTTC.

This clone was recorded once. This chain uses TRBV7-8 with TRBJ2-2, with D unresolved. In germline, CDR1 is SGHVS, CDR2 FQNEAQ. Trimming removed 8 bases from V and 6 bases from J, with 10 bases in between. The CDR3 length is 12 residues. CDR3: CASRYYAGELFF. In DNA, the CDR3 is TGTGCCAGCCGCTACTATGCCGGGGAGCTGTTTTTT.

This clone was recorded a few times. V is TRBV14 and J is TRBJ1-5, with unresolved D. Germline CDR1 SGHDN, CDR2 FVKESK. The V gene lost 0 bases and the J gene lost 3 bases, with 15 bases spanning the gap. The CDR3 is made up of 17 amino acids. CDR3 region: CASSQEEPSHINQPQHF. CDR3 nucleotide sequence: TGTGCCAGCAGCCAAGAGGAACCCTCCCACATCAATCAGCCCCAGCATTTT. Combining the CDR3 with reference TRBV14 and TRBJ1-5 gives the whole variable domain EAGVTQFPSHSVIEKGQTVTLRCDPISGHDNLYWYRRVMGKEIKFLLHFVKESKQDESGMPNNRFLAERTGGTYSTLKVQPAELEDSGVYFCASSQEEPSHINQPQHFGDGTRLSIL.

V is TRBV19 and J is TRBJ2-6; D remains ambiguous. Germline V gives CDR1 LNHDA, CDR2 SQIVND (reference sequence). Trimming took off 4 bases at V and 0 bases at J, with 7 bases between the two ends. The CDR3 loop spans 15 amino acids. CDR3 DNA: TGTGCCAGTAGTAGCAGAAGCTCTGGGGCCAACGTCCTGACTTTC. It encodes CASSSRSSGANVLTF. Full variable domain (missing parts from reference TRBV19 and TRBJ2-6): DGGITQSPKYLFRKEGQNVTLSCEQNLNHDAMYWYRQDPGQGLRLIYYSQIVNDFQKGDIAEGYSVSREKKESFPLTVTSAQKNPTAFYLCASSSRSSGANVLTFGAGSRLTVL.

The chain couples TRBV6-1 to TRBJ2-1; D remains ambiguous. The CDR3 extends over 12 amino acids. Trimming removed 6 bases at V and 5 bases at J, with 8 bases between. Germline CDR1 and CDR2: MNHNS and SASEGT. CDR3 protein: CASRVLDNEQFF. The CDR3 nucleotides are TGTGCCAGCAGAGTACTTGACAATGAGCAGTTCTTC.

The rearrangement joins TRBV1 to TRBJ2-5; TRBD2 is the table's D call, not checked against the DNA. TRBV1 is classified as a pseudogene. CDR3 size: 15 residues. CDR3 DNA sequence: TGCACCAGCAGCCAAGATGGGACTAGCCAAGAGACCCAGTACTTC. Residues: CTSSQDGTSQETQYF.

This clone occurred once. The V gene is TRBV25-1, the J gene TRBJ2-7; no clear D. The germline gives CDR1 MGHDK, CDR2 SYGVNS. This CDR3 spans 15 amino acids. Trimming removed 4 bases from V and 5 bases from J, with 18 bases in between. CDR3 nucleotide sequence: TGTGCCAGCAGTGGAAACGACGGCCTTCGAGACGAGCAGTACTTC. Translated, it gives CASSGNDGLRDEQYF.

The chain has TRBV5-6 and TRBJ2-1, with D possibly being TRBD1 or TRBD2 (5 bases each). CDR3 length: 14 amino acids. Trimming took 0 bases from V and 4 from J, leaving 8 bases between them. Germline V gene lookup returns CDR1 SGHDT and CDR2 YYEEEE. The CDR3 DNA sequence: TGTGCCAGCAGCTTGGATTGGGGGTACAATGAGCAGTTCTTC. Amino acid sequence: CASSLDWGYNEQFF. The full variable domain, its missing parts supplied by reference TRBV5-6 and TRBJ2-1, is DAGVTQSPTHLIKTRGQQVTLRCSPKSGHDTVSWYQQALGQGPQFIFQYYEEEERQRGNFPDRFSGHQFPNYSSELNVNALLLGDSALYLCASSLDWGYNEQFFGPGTRLTVL.

The chain couples TRBV2 to TRBJ2-3; D might be TRBD2 (6 bases). V was cut by 3 bases and J by 6 bases, with 10 bases left in between. Germline CDR1 reads SNHLY; CDR2 reads FYNNEI. This CDR3 region has 13 residues. This CDR3 is CASSERAGDTQYF. The CDR3 DNA follows: TGTGCCAGCAGTGAGCGCGCGGGGGATACGCAGTATTTT.

V usage is TRBV5-6 and J usage is TRBJ2-7, with D unresolved. The CDR3 totals 14 residues. The V end lost 1 base, the J end lost 0 bases, and 8 bases lay between the germline ends. Germline-derived CDR1 and CDR2 are SGHDT and YYEEEE. CDR3: CASSLITPSYEQYF. The CDR3 bases are TGTGCCAGCAGCTTGATCACACCCTCCTACGAGCAGTACTTC.

The CDR3 loop reads CASSFWGNYNEQFF. The CDR3 coding sequence is TGTGCCAGCAGTTTTTGGGGAAACTACAATGAGCAGTTCTTC. The chain recombines TRBV28 with TRBJ2-1, with no clear D. The CDR3 has 14 amino acids. Between the trimmed V and J ends, which lost 3 bases and 3 bases, there was a span of 9 bases. CDR1 is MDHEN, CDR2 SYDVKM, per germline.

This clone was seen only once. CDR3 sequence (DNA): TGTGCCAGCCGAGACAGAGGGAGGGAAGAGACCCAGTACTTC. It specifies CASRDRGREETQYF. The rearrangement uses TRBV18 and TRBJ2-5; 7 bases agree with TRBD2. V lost 8 bases to trimming and J lost 3 bases; unmatched junction nucleotides: 9. Germline V lookup: CDR1 KGHSH, CDR2 LQKENI. The length of the CDR3 is 14 residues.

The chain employs TRBV28 and TRBJ2-2; D not certain. V was clipped by 6 bases and J by 8 bases, with 7 bases between them. The germline CDR1 and CDR2 sequences are MDHEN and SYDVKM. There are 11 residues in the CDR3. In nucleotides, the CDR3 is TGTGCCAGCAGAAGCAGAGGGGAGCTGTTTTTT. Translating gives CASRSRGELFF.

V gene TRBV10-1 combines with J gene TRBJ1-5, with TRBD1 as a possible D gene (6 bases). The CDR3 covers 13 residues. Germline V gene data show CDR1 as WNHNN and CDR2 as SYGVQD (reference sequence). The germline V and J ends were trimmed by 3 bases and 4 bases, with 7 bases remaining between them. The CDR3 coding sequence is TGCGCCAGCAGTGAACAGGGTAATCAGCCCCAGCATTTT. Translation: CASSEQGNQPQHF.

The V gene is TRBV2, the J gene TRBJ2-2; 12 bases fit TRBD2. CDR3 length: 15 residues. Trimming at V came to 6 bases and at J to 4 bases, leaving 3 bases not matched to a gene. Germline V gene sequence: CDR1 SNHLY, CDR2 FYNNEI. Here the CDR3 reads CASRLTSGSTGELFF. For the CDR3, the DNA is TGTGCCAGCAGATTGACTAGCGGGAGCACCGGGGAGCTGTTTTTT.

This chain links TRBV28 with TRBJ2-3; no definite D call. This CDR3 has 16 amino acids. V was shortened by 4 bases and J by 2 bases, with 16 bases between the two germline ends. CDR1 is MDHEN, CDR2 SYDVKM, per germline. The CDR3 is CASSSNDWDNTDTQYF. CDR3 DNA: TGTGCCAGCAGTTCGAACGACTGGGATAACACAGATACGCAGTATTTT.

The chain has TRBV6-4 and TRBJ2-1; 10 bases line up with TRBD2. The CDR3 runs to 15 residues. Trimming cost V 3 bases and J 2 bases; bases outside gene matches: 1. Germline-derived CDR1 and CDR2 are MRHNA and SNTAGT. The CDR3 protein is CASSELAGAYNEQFF. The CDR3 DNA reads TGTGCCAGCAGTGAGCTAGCGGGAGCCTACAATGAGCAGTTCTTC.

This clone was counted a single time. V gene TRBV28 combines with J gene TRBJ2-1, with 10 nucleotides matching TRBD1. The length of the CDR3 is 13 residues. The germline V gene has CDR1 MDHEN and CDR2 SYDVKM. With V trimmed by 7 bases and J by 7 bases, 4 bases remained unmatched. CDR3 region: CASIPDRGNEQFF. The CDR3 coding sequence is TGTGCCAGCATCCCGGACAGGGGGAATGAGCAGTTCTTC.

V is TRBV11-2 and J is TRBJ2-1; 7 positions agree with TRBD1. CDR3 length: 15 residues. Germline V CDR1 and CDR2: SGHAT, FQNNGV. V shed 5 bases and J 3 bases; nucleotides not matched to a gene: 7. CDR3 nucleotide sequence: TGTGCCAGCAGCGCAGGGACAGTCTTCTACAATGAGCAGTTCTTC. As protein: CASSAGTVFYNEQFF.

The chain uses TRBV5-1 and TRBJ1-2; 8 bases are shared with TRBD1. Trimming at V came to 4 bases and at J to 2 bases, leaving 10 bases not matched to a gene. The CDR3 loop spans 16 amino acids. Germline lookup yields CDR1 SGHRS and CDR2 YFSETQ. This CDR3 reads CASSISPGQENYGYTF. As DNA, the CDR3 is TGCGCCAGCAGCATATCCCCGGGACAGGAAAACTATGGCTACACCTTC.

The rearrangement uses TRBV5-1 and TRBJ1-1; D unresolved. CDR3 size: 13 residues. Germline V gene lookup returns CDR1 SGHRS and CDR2 YFSETQ. V lost 5 bases and J 1 base, leaving 9 bases between the germline ends. Here the CDR3 DNA reads TGCGCCAGCAGGCTCAACGAGAACACTGAAGCTTTCTTT. Protein: CASRLNENTEAFF.

The rearrangement joins TRBV2 to TRBJ2-1; 14 positions agree with TRBD2. Germline values: CDR1 SNHLY, CDR2 FYNNEI. CDR3 length: 15 residues. The V segment lost 6 bases and the J segment 7 bases; nucleotides outside the gene matches: 5. CDR3 DNA: TGTGCCAGCAGGCCCGGGACTAGCGGGAGTAATGAGCAGTTCTTC. Translated: CASRPGTSGSNEQFF.